This T cell receptor (beta chain) was recorded in a study of cytomegalovirus exposure and HLA in healthy donors. Study-wide context: The same platform as the approximately 640 first-cohort repertoires was used for the roughly 130 validation repertoires, a later analysis reported.

CDR3 length: 15 amino acids. Germline CDR1 SEHNR, CDR2 FQNEAQ (reference sequence). Trimming removed 5 bases at V and 5 bases at J, with 16 bases between. The donors were members of the validation cohort comprising approximately 120 subjects, separate from the approximately 630-subject first cohort. The data were produced by immunoSEQ multiplex PCR, yet TCRdb's version contains in-frame clones alone and is incomplete. Here the sample spans 150,000 to 200,000 clones, about 80% being singletons. Study outcomes and limitations: TCR beta chains numbering more than 150 were designated cytomegalovirus-associated. CMV antigen specificity was confirmed in vitro for three CMV-associated chains.

Comments on this clone: Antigen: not known.

The sequence was collected from a woman aged 18-35 years in good health and CMV-seropositive. The sequenced material came from PBMCs. The J gene is TRBJ1-5, the V gene TRBV7-9; TRBD1 is a possible D gene (6 bases). The CDR3 spells CASSVDGQLDQPQHF. CDR3 nucleotides: TGTGCCAGCAGCGTCGATGGACAGCTCGATCAGCCCCAGCATTTT.